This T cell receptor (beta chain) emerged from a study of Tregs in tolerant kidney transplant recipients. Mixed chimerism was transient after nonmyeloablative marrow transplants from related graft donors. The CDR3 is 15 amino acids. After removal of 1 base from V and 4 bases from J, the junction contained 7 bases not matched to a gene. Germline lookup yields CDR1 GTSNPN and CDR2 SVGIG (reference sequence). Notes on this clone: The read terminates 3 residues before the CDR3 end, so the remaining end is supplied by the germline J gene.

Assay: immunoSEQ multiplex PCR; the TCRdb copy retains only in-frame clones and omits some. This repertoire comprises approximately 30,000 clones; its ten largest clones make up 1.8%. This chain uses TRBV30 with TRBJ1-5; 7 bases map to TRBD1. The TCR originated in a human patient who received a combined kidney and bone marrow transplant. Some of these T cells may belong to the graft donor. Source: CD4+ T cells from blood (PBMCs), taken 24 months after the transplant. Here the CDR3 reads CAWSETGTANQPQHF. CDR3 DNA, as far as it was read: TGTGCCTGGAGTGAAACCGGGACAGCTAATCAGCCC.